The entry that follows covers one T cell receptor beta chain sequence. The antigen is not known. The sample belongs to a study of graft-versus-host responses after intestinal transplantation. At the level of the study: After anti-thymocyte globulin induction, recipients took tacrolimus and steroids for around 3 years. Overall study results and limits: Association was observed between peak circulating GvH clone levels and early post-transplant HvG declines. Some GvH clones were seen earlier in gut or blood, suggesting intestinal origin. Graft-versus-host to host-versus-graft clonal ratios in allografts were high in patients with graft-donor T cell macrochimerism.

Here immunoSEQ multiplex PCR was the method, and the copy in TCRdb shows in-frame clones only, minus some. The sample holds tens of thousands of clones, around 90% seen once. The germline CDR1 and CDR2 sequences are SGHRS and YFSETQ. CDR3 length: 14 amino acids. V lost 1 base and J 3 bases, leaving 11 bases between the germline ends. This TCR came from a human patient who received an intestinal transplant, so some T cells may come from the graft donor. The source was PBMCs, collected 450 to 460 days after intestinal transplantation. The rearrangement uses TRBV5-1 and TRBJ2-7; D not resolved. CDR3 region: CASSLIRDLYEQYF. The CDR3 region has the DNA TGCGCCAGCAGCTTGATTAGAGATCTCTACGAGCAGTACTTC.